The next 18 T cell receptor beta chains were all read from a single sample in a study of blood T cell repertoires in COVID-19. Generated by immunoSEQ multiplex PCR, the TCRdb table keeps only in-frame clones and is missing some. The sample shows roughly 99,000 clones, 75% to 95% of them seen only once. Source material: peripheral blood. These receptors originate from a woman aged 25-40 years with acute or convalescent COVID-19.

CDR3 residues: CASSLTPAGSTDTQYF. CDR3 bases: TGTGCCAGCAGCTTAACTCCCGCGGGTAGCACAGATACGCAGTATTTT. The genes are TRBV7-6 and TRBJ2-3; D is possibly TRBD2 (5 bases). Trimming left V 2 bases short and J 0 bases short, with 12 bases between. Germline V gene sequence: CDR1 SGHVS, CDR2 FNYEAQ. The CDR3 runs to 16 residues.

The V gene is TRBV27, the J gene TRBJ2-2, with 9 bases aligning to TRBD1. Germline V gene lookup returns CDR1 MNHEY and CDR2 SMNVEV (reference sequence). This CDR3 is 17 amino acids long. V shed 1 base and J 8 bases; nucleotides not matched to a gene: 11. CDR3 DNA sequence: TGTGCCAGCAGTTTATTTGGGACAGGGCTTATGATAGGGGAGCTGTTTTTT. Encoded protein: CASSLFGTGLMIGELFF.

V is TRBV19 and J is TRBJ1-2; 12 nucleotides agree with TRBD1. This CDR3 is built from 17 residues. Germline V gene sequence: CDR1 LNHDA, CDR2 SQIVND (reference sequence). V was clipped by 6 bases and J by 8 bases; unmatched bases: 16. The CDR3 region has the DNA TGTGCCAGTAGCATTGGTTCCGGGACAGGGGGCGCCGGGGGCTACACCTTC. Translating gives CASSIGSGTGGAGGYTF. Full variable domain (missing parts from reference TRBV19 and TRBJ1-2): DGGITQSPKYLFRKEGQNVTLSCEQNLNHDAMYWYRQDPGQGLRLIYYSQIVNDFQKGDIAEGYSVSREKKESFPLTVTSAQKNPTAFYLCASSIGSGTGGAGGYTFGSGTRLTVV.

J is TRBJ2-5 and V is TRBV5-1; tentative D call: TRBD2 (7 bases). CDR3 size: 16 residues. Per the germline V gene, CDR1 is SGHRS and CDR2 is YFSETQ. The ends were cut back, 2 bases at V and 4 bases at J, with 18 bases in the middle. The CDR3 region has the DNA TGCGCCAGCAGCTTTTTTATGGGGGCTAGCGGAGAGACCCAGTACTTC. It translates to CASSFFMGASGETQYF.

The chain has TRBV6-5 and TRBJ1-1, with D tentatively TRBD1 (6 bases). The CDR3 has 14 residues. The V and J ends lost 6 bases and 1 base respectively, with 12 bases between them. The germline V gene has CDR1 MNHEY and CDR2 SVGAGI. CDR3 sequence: CASSLDSKNTEAFF. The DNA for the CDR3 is TGTGCCAGCAGCCTGGACAGCAAGAACACTGAAGCTTTCTTT.

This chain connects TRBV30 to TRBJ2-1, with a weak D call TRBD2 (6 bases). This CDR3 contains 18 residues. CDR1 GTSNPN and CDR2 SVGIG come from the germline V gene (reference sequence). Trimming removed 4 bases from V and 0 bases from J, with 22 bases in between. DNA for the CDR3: TGTGCCTGGAAGATAGCTAGGCTTACCGGGAGCTCCTACAATGAGCAGTTCTTC. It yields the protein CAWKIARLTGSSYNEQFF. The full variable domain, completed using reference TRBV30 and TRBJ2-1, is SQTIHQWPATLVQPVGSPLSLECTVEGTSNPNLYWYRQAAGRGLQLLFYSVGIGQISSEVPQNLSASRPQDRQFILSSKKLLLSDSGFYLCAWKIARLTGSSYNEQFFGPGTRLTVL.

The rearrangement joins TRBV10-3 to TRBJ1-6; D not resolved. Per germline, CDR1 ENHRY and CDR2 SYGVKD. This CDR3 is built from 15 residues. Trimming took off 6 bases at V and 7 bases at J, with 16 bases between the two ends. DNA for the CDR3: TGTGCCATCAGCCCCATAAATAACACAAATTCACCCCTCCACTTT. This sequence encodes CAISPINNTNSPLHF.

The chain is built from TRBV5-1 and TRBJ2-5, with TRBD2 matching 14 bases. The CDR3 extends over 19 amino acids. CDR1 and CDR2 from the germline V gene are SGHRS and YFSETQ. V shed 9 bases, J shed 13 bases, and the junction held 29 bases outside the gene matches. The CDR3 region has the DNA TGCGCCAACGTATCTCCCTTATTACCGGGACTAGCGGGGGAGAGGGACCGGTACTTC. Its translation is CANVSPLLPGLAGERDRYF. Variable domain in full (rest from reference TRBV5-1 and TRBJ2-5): KAGVTQTPRYLIKTRGQQVTLSCSPISGHRSVSWYQQTPGQGLQFLFEYFSETQRNKGNFPGRFSGRQFSNSRSEMNVSTLELGDSALYLCANVSPLLPGLAGERDRYFGPGTRLLVL.

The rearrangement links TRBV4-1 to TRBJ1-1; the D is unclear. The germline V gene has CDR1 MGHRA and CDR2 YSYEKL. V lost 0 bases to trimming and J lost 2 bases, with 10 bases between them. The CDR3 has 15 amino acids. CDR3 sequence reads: CASSQDEQPNTEAFF. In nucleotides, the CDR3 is TGCGCCAGCAGCCAAGATGAACAGCCAAACACTGAAGCTTTCTTT.

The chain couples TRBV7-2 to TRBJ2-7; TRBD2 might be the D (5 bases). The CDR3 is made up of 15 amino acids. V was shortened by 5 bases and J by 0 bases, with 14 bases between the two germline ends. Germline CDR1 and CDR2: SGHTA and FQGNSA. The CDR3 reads CASSRQAVSSYEQYF. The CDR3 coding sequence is TGTGCCAGCAGCCGGCAAGCGGTTAGCTCCTACGAGCAGTACTTC.

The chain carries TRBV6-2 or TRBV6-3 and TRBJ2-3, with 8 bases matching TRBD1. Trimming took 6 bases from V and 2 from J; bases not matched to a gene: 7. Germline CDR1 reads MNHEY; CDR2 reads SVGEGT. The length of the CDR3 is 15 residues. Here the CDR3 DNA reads TGTGCCAGCAGCCAAGGACAGGGCTTCACAGATACGCAGTATTTT. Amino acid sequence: CASSQGQGFTDTQYF.

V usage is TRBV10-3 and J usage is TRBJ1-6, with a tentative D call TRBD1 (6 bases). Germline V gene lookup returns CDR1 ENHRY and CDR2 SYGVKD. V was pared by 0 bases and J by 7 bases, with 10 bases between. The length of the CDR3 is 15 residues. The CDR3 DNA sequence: TGTGCCATCAGTGAGTCGAGGGACAACAATTCACCCCTCCACTTT. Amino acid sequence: CAISESRDNNSPLHF.

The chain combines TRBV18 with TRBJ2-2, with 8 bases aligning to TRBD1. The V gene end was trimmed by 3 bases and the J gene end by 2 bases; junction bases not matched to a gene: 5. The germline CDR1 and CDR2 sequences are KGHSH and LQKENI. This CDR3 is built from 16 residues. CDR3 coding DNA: TGTGCCAGCTCACCCCAACAGGGGGGCAACACCGGGGAGCTGTTTTTT. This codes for CASSPQQGGNTGELFF.

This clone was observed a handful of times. CDR3 sequence: CASSLVGGGLNGYTF. CDR3 in DNA: TGTGCCAGCAGCTTAGTAGGCGGCGGACTAAATGGCTACACCTTC. The chain joins TRBV7-6 to TRBJ1-2; D not resolved. The germline CDR1 and CDR2 sequences are SGHVS and FNYEAQ. The CDR3 consists of 15 residues. V lost 1 base and J lost 6, with 15 bases in between.

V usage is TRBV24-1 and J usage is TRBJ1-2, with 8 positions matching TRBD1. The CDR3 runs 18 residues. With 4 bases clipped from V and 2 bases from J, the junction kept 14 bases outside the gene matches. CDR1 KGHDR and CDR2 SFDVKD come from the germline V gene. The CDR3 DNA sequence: TGTGCCACCAGTGACTCGTCGACGTCCGGGACAGGCAACTATGGCTACACCTTC. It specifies CATSDSSTSGTGNYGYTF.

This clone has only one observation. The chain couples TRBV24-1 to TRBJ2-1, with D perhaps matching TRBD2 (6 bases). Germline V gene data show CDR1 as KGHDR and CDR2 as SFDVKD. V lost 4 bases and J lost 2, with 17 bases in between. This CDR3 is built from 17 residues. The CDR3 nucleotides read TGTGCCACCAGTGAGGCGGGAAATAAATACCCCTACAATGAGCAGTTCTTC. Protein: CATSEAGNKYPYNEQFF.

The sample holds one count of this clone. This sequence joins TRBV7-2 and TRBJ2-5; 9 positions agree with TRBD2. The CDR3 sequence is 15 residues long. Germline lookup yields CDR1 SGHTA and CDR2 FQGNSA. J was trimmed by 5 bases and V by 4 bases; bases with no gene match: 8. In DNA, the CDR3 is TGTGCCAGCAGCTCCGGGACTAGCCTCGGGGAGACCCAGTACTTC. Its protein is CASSSGTSLGETQYF.

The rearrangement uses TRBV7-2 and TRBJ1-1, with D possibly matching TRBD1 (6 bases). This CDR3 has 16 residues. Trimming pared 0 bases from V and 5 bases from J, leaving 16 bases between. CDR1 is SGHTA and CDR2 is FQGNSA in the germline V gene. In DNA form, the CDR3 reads TGTGCCAGCAGCTTAGCCGGCAGGGGAGTTGGGACTGAAGCTTTCTTT. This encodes CASSLAGRGVGTEAFF. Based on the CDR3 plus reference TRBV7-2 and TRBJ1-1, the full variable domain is GAGVSQSPSNKVTEKGKDVELRCDPISGHTALYWYRQSLGQGLEFLIYFQGNSAPDKSGLPSDRFSAERTGGSVSTLTIQRTQQEDSAVYLCASSLAGRGVGTEAFFGQGTRLTVV.